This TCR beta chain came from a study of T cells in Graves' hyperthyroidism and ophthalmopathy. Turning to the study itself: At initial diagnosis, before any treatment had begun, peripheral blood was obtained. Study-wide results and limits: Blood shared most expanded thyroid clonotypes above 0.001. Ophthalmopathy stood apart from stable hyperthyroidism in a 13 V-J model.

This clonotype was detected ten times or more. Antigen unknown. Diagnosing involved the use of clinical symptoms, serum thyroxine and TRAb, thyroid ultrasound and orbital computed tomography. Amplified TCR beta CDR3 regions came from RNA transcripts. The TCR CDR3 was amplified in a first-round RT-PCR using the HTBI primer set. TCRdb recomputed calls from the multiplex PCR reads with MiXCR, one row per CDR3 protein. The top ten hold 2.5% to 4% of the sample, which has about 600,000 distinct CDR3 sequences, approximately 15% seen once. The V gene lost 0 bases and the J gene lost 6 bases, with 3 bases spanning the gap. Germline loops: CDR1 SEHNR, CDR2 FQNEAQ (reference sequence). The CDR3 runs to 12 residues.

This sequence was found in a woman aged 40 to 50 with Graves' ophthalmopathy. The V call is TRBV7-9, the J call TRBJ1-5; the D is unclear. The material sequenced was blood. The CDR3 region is CASSLAGQPQHF. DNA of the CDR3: TGTGCCAGCAGCTTAGCAGGTCAGCCCCAGCATTTT.